This T cell receptor (beta chain) was identified during a study of T cell responses to AZD1222 COVID-19 vaccine. Background on the study: Pooled together were second doses at about 4 or about 12 weeks.

The CDR3 consists of 15 residues. Germline CDR1 GTSNPN, CDR2 SVGIG (reference sequence). The V end was cut by 3 bases, the J end by 0 bases, with 12 bases between. Method: immunoSEQ multiplex PCR; TCRdb's copy keeps in-frame clones and lacks some. In the table there are more than 70,000 clones, nearly 90% of which are singletons. This specimen was peripheral blood, taken on day 0 of AZD1222 vaccination. The TCR sequence derives from an adult in good health. This sequence joins TRBV30 and TRBJ2-1; weak D call: TRBD1 (6 bases). The DNA for the CDR3 is TGTGCCTGGAGATCAGGACAGAACTCCTACAATGAGCAGTTCTTC. It codes for CAWRSGQNSYNEQFF.